This TCR beta chain was retrieved from a study of blood T cell repertoires in COVID-19 (dated by TCRdb to 2020 to 2021). About the full investigation: Samples from collaborators originated in the United States, Italy and Spain and spanned both the acute and convalescent phases of COVID-19. The repertoires were made available in a free public database intended to serve as a resource for research on the immune response to SARS-CoV-2. HLA class I and class II types, where available, came from metadata supplied by the sample provider rather than from assay-based typing. The prospective study material was composed of cDNA or gDNA derived from T cells, B-cell-depleted T cells, or PBMCs. Samples came from the ongoing ImmuneRACE study (first 160 participants) plus 1,254 subjects from 6 global collaborators. The dataset comprised deeply sampled blood TCRbeta repertoires from subjects exposed to, actively infected with, or recovered from COVID-19. Nearly every sample came with metadata listing a de-identified subject ID, COVID-19 status, age in years and sex. The study at large found these results: The quantity of clinical and demographic metadata differed by source and by participant and was supplied without curation.

CDR1 and CDR2, per the germline V gene, are LGHNA and YSLEER. The cysteine opens and the phenylalanine closes a CDR3 of 15 amino acids. Only the CDR3 portion is preserved as DNA: 45 bases, with reading frame beginning at the first base. Trimming at the junction amounts to 0 bases on V and 5 bases on J, and the germline ends lie 11 bases apart. Note on this clone: No cognate antigen has been identified for it. The sample holds no much larger clone one base away, and base qualities are not on file.

The immunoSEQ Assay, a bias-controlled multiplex PCR, was used to amplify TCRbeta CDR3 regions from genomic DNA. The original pipeline was this. Within the assay, amplification of reference gene primers was used to estimate how many nucleated cells each sample contained. Sequence reads were collapsed and filtered to measure the absolute abundance of every unique TCRbeta CDR3 rearrangement. For each sample, productive Simpson clonality was calculated as the square root of Simpson's diversity index over productive rearrangements. TCRdb stores this immuneACCESS table with in-frame sequences only. Part of the clones is absent; in the studies checked, under half of the shortfall reflects unresolved V genes, and no reason is known for the rest. V, J and clone size derive from that table, while D and trimming were established from the DNA sequence. This sample has 300,000 to 350,000 clones in its table, and 80% to 95% of those were observed once. Clones ranked in the top ten supply approximately 7.5% of the sample.

One collaborating source in Seattle enrolled patients during active infection and followed them longitudinally through the course of disease. The collaborating institutions used their own protocols to collect whole blood in K2EDTA tubes. For TCRbeta analysis, collaborators shipped samples in one of three forms: frozen whole blood, isolated PBMCs, or DNA extracted from either of those sample types. The TCR was taken from a woman between 25 and 40 years old with COVID-19, enrolled during active disease. The specimen sequenced was peripheral blood. This chain joins TRBV4-3 to TRBJ1-5; the D segment could be TRBD1, given 5 matching bases. The bases read TGCGCCAGCAGCCAAGATTCGAGCAGGGATCAGCCCCAGCATTTT. Translation gives CASSQDSSRDQPQHF.